The clone carrying this TCR beta chain was seen many times. No antigen is known for it. This sample was included in a study of identical twins. Study-wide results and caveats: Weaker excess twin sharing was seen among beta out-of-frame sequences. Memory repertoires showed no such pattern, whereas abundant cord blood beta clonotypes carried fewer insertions. Out-of-frame alpha sequences common to twins were enriched for low generation probability.

The V end was cut by 1 base, the J end by 8 bases, with 3 bases between. This CDR3 comprises 11 residues. Each CDR3 protein gets one entry after TCRdb re-called the 5' RACE reads with MiXCR. The sample has 150,000 or so distinct CDR3 sequences, around 3.5% seen once; the top ten hold 8.1%. Sequencing was performed on memory T cells sorted from blood. The sequence was collected from a man between 18 and 29 years old in good health. This chain joins TRBV12-3 or TRBV12-4 and TRBJ2-1; D unclear. The CDR3 protein is CASSLVHEQFF. Written as DNA, the CDR3 is TGTGCCAGCAGTTTAGTCCATGAGCAGTTCTTC.